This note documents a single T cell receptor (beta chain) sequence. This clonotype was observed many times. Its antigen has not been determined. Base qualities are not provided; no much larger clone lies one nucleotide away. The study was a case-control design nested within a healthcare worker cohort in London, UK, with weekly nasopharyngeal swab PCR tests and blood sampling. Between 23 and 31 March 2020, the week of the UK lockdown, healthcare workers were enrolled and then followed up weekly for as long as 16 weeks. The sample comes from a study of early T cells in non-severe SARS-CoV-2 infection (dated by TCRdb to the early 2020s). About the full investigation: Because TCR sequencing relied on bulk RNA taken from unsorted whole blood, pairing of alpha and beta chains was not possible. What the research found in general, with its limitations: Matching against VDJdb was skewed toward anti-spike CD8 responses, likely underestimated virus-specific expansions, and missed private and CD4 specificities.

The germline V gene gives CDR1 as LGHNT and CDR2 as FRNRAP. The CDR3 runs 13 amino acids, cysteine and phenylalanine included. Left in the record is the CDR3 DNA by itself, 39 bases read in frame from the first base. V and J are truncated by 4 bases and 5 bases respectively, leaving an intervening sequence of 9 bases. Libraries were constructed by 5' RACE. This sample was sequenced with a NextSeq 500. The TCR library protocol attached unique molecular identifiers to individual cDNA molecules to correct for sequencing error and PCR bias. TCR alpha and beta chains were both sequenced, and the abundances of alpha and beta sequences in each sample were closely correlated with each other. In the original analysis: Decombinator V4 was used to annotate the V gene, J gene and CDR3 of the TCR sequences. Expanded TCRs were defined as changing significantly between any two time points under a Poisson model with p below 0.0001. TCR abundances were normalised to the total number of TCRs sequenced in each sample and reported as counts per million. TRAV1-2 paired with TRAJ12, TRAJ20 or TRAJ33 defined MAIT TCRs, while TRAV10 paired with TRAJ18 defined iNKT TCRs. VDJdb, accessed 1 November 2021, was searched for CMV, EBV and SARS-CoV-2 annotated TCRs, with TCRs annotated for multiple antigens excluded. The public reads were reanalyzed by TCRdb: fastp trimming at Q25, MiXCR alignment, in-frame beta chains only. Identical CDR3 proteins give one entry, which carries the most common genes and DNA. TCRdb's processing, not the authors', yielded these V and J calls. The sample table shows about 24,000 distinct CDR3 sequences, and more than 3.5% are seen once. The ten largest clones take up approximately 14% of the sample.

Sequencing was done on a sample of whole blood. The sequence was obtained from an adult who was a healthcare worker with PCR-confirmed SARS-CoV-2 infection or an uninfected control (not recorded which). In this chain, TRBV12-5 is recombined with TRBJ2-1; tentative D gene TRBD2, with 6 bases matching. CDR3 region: CASGSDYNNEQFF. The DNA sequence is TGTGCTAGTGGTTCGGACTACAACAATGAGCAGTTCTTC.